This is a list of T cell receptor beta chains from one sample in a study of PD-1 blockade in classical Hodgkin lymphoma. The assay was immunoSEQ multiplex PCR, and TCRdb's table has in-frame clones only and misses some. The profile shows about 44,000 clones, 55% to 80% of them singletons. Sequenced material: peripheral blood mononuclear cells (PBMCs), taken before the fourth cycle of nivolumab. The receptors derive from a human donor with classical Hodgkin lymphoma. The CDR3 runs from the conserved cysteine through the conserved F or W. A D gene is named only where the DNA matches it firmly. The size of a clone is reported for some rows only, either as once, few or many, or as a class for expanded clones.

j_gene: TRBJ2-7
len: 12
v_gene: TRBV28
d_gene: .
abundance: .
CDR3aa: CASSPTTYEQYF
CDR3nt: TGTGCCAGCAGTCCTACCACCTACGAGCAGTACTTC

j_gene: TRBJ1-2
len: 15
v_gene: TRBV28
d_gene: TRBD1
abundance: .
CDR3aa: CASSSGGLSNYGYTF
CDR3nt: TGTGCCAGCAGTTCAGGGGGCCTGAGTAACTATGGCTACACCTTC

j_gene: TRBJ2-7
len: 16
v_gene: TRBV7-2
d_gene: TRBD1
abundance: .
CDR3aa: CASSFWGQGRIREQYF
CDR3nt: TGTGCCAGCAGCTTTTGGGGACAGGGGAGAATACGCGAGCAGTACTTC

j_gene: TRBJ1-2
len: 14
v_gene: TRBV30
d_gene: TRBD1
abundance: .
CDR3aa: CAWSGGQGIYGYTF
CDR3nt: TGTGCCTGGAGTGGGGGACAGGGAATCTATGGCTACACCTTC

j_gene: TRBJ1-1
len: 12
v_gene: TRBV30
d_gene: .
abundance: few
CDR3aa: CAWTSESVEAFF
CDR3nt: TGTGCCTGGACCTCGGAATCGGTTGAAGCTTTCTTT

j_gene: TRBJ2-2
len: 16
v_gene: TRBV7-8
d_gene: .
abundance: .
CDR3aa: CASSPSPGVGTGELFF
CDR3nt: TGTGCCAGCAGCCCCTCCCCGGGGGTTGGGACCGGGGAGCTGTTTTTT

j_gene: TRBJ1-4
len: 13
v_gene: TRBV7-2
d_gene: .
abundance: .
CDR3aa: CASSLVRREKLFF
CDR3nt: TGTGCCAGCAGCTTAGTACGGCGGGAAAAACTGTTTTTT

j_gene: TRBJ1-2
len: 12
v_gene: TRBV6-5
d_gene: .
abundance: .
CDR3aa: CASTVGNYGYTF
CDR3nt: TGTGCCAGCACCGTGGGAAACTATGGCTACACCTTC

j_gene: TRBJ2-3
len: 14
v_gene: TRBV13
d_gene: TRBD1
abundance: .
CDR3aa: CASSRDRESDTQYF
CDR3nt: TGTGCCAGCTCCCGGGACAGGGAGTCAGATACGCAGTATTTT

j_gene: TRBJ2-7
len: 16
v_gene: TRBV7-2
d_gene: TRBD2
abundance: .
CDR3aa: CASSLTTSGGQAEQYF
CDR3nt: TGTGCCAGCAGCTTAACTACTAGCGGGGGCCAGGCCGAGCAGTACTTC

j_gene: TRBJ1-2
len: 14
v_gene: TRBV5-1
d_gene: TRBD1
abundance: once
CDR3aa: CASSLGRQGAGYTF
CDR3nt: TGCGCCAGCAGCTTAGGGAGACAGGGGGCTGGCTACACCTTC

j_gene: TRBJ2-2
len: 14
v_gene: TRBV10-3
d_gene: .
abundance: few
CDR3aa: CAITSRSNTGELFF
CDR3nt: TGTGCCATCACTTCGCGGTCGAACACCGGGGAGCTGTTTTTT

j_gene: TRBJ2-4
len: 19
v_gene: TRBV7-2
d_gene: TRBD2
abundance: .
CDR3aa: CASSLGPGGRVDSKNIQYF
CDR3nt: TGTGCCAGCAGCTTAGGCCCGGGGGGAAGGGTCGATTCCAAAAACATTCAGTACTTC

j_gene: TRBJ1-6
len: 13
v_gene: TRBV19
d_gene: .
abundance: few
CDR3aa: CASSIQTDSPLHF
CDR3nt: TGTGCCAGTAGTATACAGACGGATTCACCCCTCCACTTT

j_gene: TRBJ2-1
len: 14
v_gene: TRBV6-6
d_gene: .
abundance: .
CDR3aa: CASSYRTPYNEQFF
CDR3nt: TGTGCCAGCAGTTACAGGACACCGTACAATGAGCAGTTCTTC

j_gene: TRBJ1-2
len: 13
v_gene: TRBV11-1
d_gene: .
abundance: .
CDR3aa: CASSSGRYYGYTF
CDR3nt: TGTGCCAGCAGCTCAGGAAGGTACTATGGCTACACCTTC

j_gene: TRBJ1-5
len: 13
v_gene: TRBV27
d_gene: .
abundance: few
CDR3aa: CASSLSGREPQHF
CDR3nt: TGTGCCAGCAGTCTTTCGGGACGGGAGCCCCAGCATTTT

j_gene: TRBJ1-2
len: 19
v_gene: TRBV7-4
d_gene: .
abundance: .
CDR3aa: CASSFCVCRCLKNRYGYTF
CDR3nt: TGTGCCAGCAGCTTTTGCGTATGCAGGTGCCTAAAGAACAGGTATGGCTACACCTTC

j_gene: TRBJ1-2
len: 17
v_gene: TRBV19
d_gene: TRBD1
abundance: few
CDR3aa: CASSQAGTGAALGGYTF
CDR3nt: TGTGCCAGTAGCCAAGCCGGGACAGGGGCAGCCTTGGGTGGCTACACCTTC

j_gene: TRBJ1-4
len: 13
v_gene: TRBV28
d_gene: TRBD1
abundance: .
CDR3aa: CASSYRDREKLFF
CDR3nt: TGTGCCAGCAGTTATCGGGACAGGGAAAAACTGTTTTTT

j_gene: TRBJ2-1
len: 17
v_gene: TRBV4-1
d_gene: TRBD2
abundance: .
CDR3aa: CASSQDWASGGNNEQFF
CDR3nt: TGCGCCAGCAGCCAAGATTGGGCTAGCGGGGGTAACAATGAGCAGTTCTTC

j_gene: TRBJ2-2
len: 16
v_gene: TRBV6-5
d_gene: TRBD2
abundance: medium-sized
CDR3aa: CASSYGLAGNTGELFF
CDR3nt: TGTGCCAGCAGTTACGGACTAGCGGGGAACACCGGGGAGCTGTTTTTT

j_gene: TRBJ2-6
len: 16
v_gene: TRBV7-2
d_gene: .
abundance: .
CDR3aa: CASSLESGSGANVLTF
CDR3nt: TGTGCCAGCAGCTTAGAATCCGGATCTGGGGCCAACGTCCTGACTTTC

j_gene: TRBJ1-1
len: 15
v_gene: TRBV5-1
d_gene: .
abundance: .
CDR3aa: CASSPPIQGSTEAFF
CDR3nt: TGCGCCAGCAGCCCACCGATCCAGGGGTCCACTGAAGCTTTCTTT

j_gene: TRBJ1-1
len: 13
v_gene: TRBV6-5
d_gene: TRBD1
abundance: .
CDR3aa: CASSRTGYTEAFF
CDR3nt: TGTGCCAGCAGCCGGACAGGGTACACTGAAGCTTTCTTT

j_gene: TRBJ2-3
len: 17
v_gene: TRBV6-1
d_gene: .
abundance: .
CDR3aa: CASSDRAGGGPTDTQYF
CDR3nt: TGTGCCAGCAGTGACCGCGCTGGTGGGGGACCCACAGATACGCAGTATTTT

j_gene: TRBJ1-1
len: 12
v_gene: TRBV28
d_gene: .
abundance: .
CDR3aa: CASSALNTEAFF
CDR3nt: TGTGCCAGCAGCGCACTGAACACTGAAGCTTTCTTT

j_gene: TRBJ1-3
len: 15
v_gene: TRBV18
d_gene: TRBD1
abundance: few
CDR3aa: CASSLNDRVGNTIYF
CDR3nt: TGTGCCAGCTCACTGAACGACAGGGTTGGAAACACCATATATTTT

j_gene: TRBJ2-4
len: 14
v_gene: TRBV2
d_gene: .
abundance: once
CDR3aa: CASRGRESKNIQYF
CDR3nt: TGTGCCAGCAGGGGCAGGGAGTCCAAAAACATTCAGTACTTC

j_gene: TRBJ1-1
len: 14
v_gene: TRBV7-2
d_gene: .
abundance: .
CDR3aa: CASSLASLNTEAFF
CDR3nt: TGTGCCAGCAGCTTAGCCAGCCTCAACACTGAAGCTTTCTTT

j_gene: TRBJ2-1
len: 19
v_gene: TRBV29-1
d_gene: TRBD1
abundance: .
CDR3aa: CSVDGTGPGGLQTDNEQFF
CDR3nt: TGCAGCGTTGATGGGACAGGGCCCGGGGGGCTACAGACGGACAATGAGCAGTTCTTC